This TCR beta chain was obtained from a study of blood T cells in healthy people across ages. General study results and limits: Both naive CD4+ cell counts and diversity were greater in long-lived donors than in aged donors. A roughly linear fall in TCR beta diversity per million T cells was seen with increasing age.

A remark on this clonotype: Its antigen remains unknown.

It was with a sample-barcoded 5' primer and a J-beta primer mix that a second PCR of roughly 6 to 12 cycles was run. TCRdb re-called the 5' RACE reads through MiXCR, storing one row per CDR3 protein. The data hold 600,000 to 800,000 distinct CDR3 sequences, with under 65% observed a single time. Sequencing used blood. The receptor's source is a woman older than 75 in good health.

This CDR3 is CASSQAGNTIYF. For the CDR3, the DNA is TGTGCCAGCAGCCAAGCTGGAAACACCATATATTTT. The rearrangement links TRBV3-1 to TRBJ1-3; D not certain. V was trimmed by 1 base and J by 2 bases, leaving 0 bases between them. The germline CDR1 and CDR2 sequences are LGHDT and YNNKEL (reference sequence). The CDR3 loop spans 12 amino acids.